This entry lists 22 T cell receptor beta chains sequenced from one sample in a study of beta chain features in type 1 diabetes. For these receptors, no antigen is known. General observations from the study: All four CD4+ subsets from Type 1 diabetes patients carried moderately but significantly shorter TCRB CDR3s.

Reverse transcription of all isolated RNA meant that expressed TCRB transcripts were sequenced. Method: immunoSEQ multiplex PCR; TCRdb's copy keeps in-frame clones and lacks some. Among around 600,000 clones listed, around 12% were seen once. Sequenced: naive CD4+ T cells from blood. These receptors originate from a man between 25 and 39 years old with type 1 diabetes.

This clone was counted only a few times. The chain recombines TRBV9 with TRBJ2-1, with D perhaps matching TRBD2 (6 bases). Germline CDR1 and CDR2: SGDLS and YYNGEE. The CDR3 runs to 17 residues. The ends were cut back, 1 base at V and 0 bases at J, with 14 bases in the middle. The CDR3 here is CASSVSLAESSYNEQFF. In DNA, the CDR3 is TGTGCCAGCAGCGTATCATTAGCGGAAAGCTCCTACAATGAGCAGTTCTTC. The full variable domain, with the rest looked up from reference TRBV9 and TRBJ2-1, is DSGVTQTPKHLITATGQRVTLRCSPRSGDLSVYWYQQSLDQGLQFLIQYYNGEERAKGNILERFSAQQFPDLHSELNLSSLELGDSALYFCASSVSLAESSYNEQFFGPGTRLTVL.

The V and J genes are TRBV7-2 and TRBJ1-1, with D maybe TRBD1 (5 bases). This CDR3 region has 14 residues. Trimming shortened V by 5 bases and J by 7 bases, and 17 bases separated the two germline ends. Germline lookup yields CDR1 SGHTA and CDR2 FQGNSA. This CDR3 is CASSTRYRGDEAFF. CDR3 bases: TGTGCCAGCAGCACCCGATACCGAGGGGATGAAGCTTTCTTT. The full variable domain, its missing parts supplied by reference TRBV7-2 and TRBJ1-1, is GAGVSQSPSNKVTEKGKDVELRCDPISGHTALYWYRQSLGQGLEFLIYFQGNSAPDKSGLPSDRFSAERTGGSVSTLTIQRTQQEDSAVYLCASSTRYRGDEAFFGQGTRLTVV.

The rearrangement uses TRBV2 and TRBJ2-2; D may be TRBD2 (5 bases). The V and J ends lost 4 bases and 2 bases respectively, with 11 bases between them. Germline loops: CDR1 SNHLY, CDR2 FYNNEI. The CDR3 loop spans 15 amino acids. CDR3 amino acids: CASSVTGKNTGELFF. In DNA, the CDR3 is TGTGCCAGCAGTGTGACGGGGAAAAACACCGGGGAGCTGTTTTTT.

The chain recombines TRBV9 with TRBJ2-2; TRBD1 matches 8 bases. Germline CDR1 reads SGDLS; CDR2 reads YYNGEE. CDR3 size: 15 residues. Germline trimming cut 7 bases from V and 4 bases from J; bases unmatched to any gene: 9. CDR3 residues: CASQRTGSSTGELFF. The CDR3 DNA sequence: TGTGCCAGCCAGCGGACAGGGAGCAGCACCGGGGAGCTGTTTTTT. The full variable domain, its missing parts supplied by reference TRBV9 and TRBJ2-2, is DSGVTQTPKHLITATGQRVTLRCSPRSGDLSVYWYQQSLDQGLQFLIQYYNGEERAKGNILERFSAQQFPDLHSELNLSSLELGDSALYFCASQRTGSSTGELFFGEGSRLTVL.

The CDR3 coding sequence is TGTGCCAGCAGCTTAGCGGGCAGTTCAGGCTACACCTTC. It yields the protein CASSLAGSSGYTF. The genes are TRBV7-9 and TRBJ1-2; D gene unclear. There are 13 residues in the CDR3. With 0 bases removed from V and 8 bases from J, the gap between germline ends came to 10 bases. CDR1 and CDR2 (germline): SEHNR, FQNEAQ (reference sequence).

This chain uses TRBV2 with TRBJ1-1, with 7 bases that match TRBD1. The CDR3 is 14 amino acids. Germline assignment: CDR1 SNHLY and CDR2 FYNNEI. With 6 bases clipped from V and 2 bases from J, the junction kept 6 bases outside the gene matches. CDR3 sequence (DNA): TGTGCCAGCAGAGCGGGACAGTTCAACACTGAAGCTTTCTTT. This gives the protein CASRAGQFNTEAFF.

Only a few counts were recorded for this clone. The V gene is TRBV11-2, the J gene TRBJ2-3, with 9 bases that match TRBD1. Germline CDR1 SGHAT, CDR2 FQNNGV. This CDR3 spans 16 amino acids. V lost 5 bases and J lost 2; bases outside the gene matches: 8. For the CDR3, the DNA is TGTGCCAGCAGCCCTGACAGGGGGTGGAACACAGATACGCAGTATTTT. Protein product: CASSPDRGWNTDTQYF.

The chain carries TRBV7-2 and TRBJ1-2; D gene ambiguous. With 5 bases removed from V and 8 bases from J, the gap between germline ends came to 21 bases. The CDR3 consists of 15 residues. Germline CDR1 SGHTA, CDR2 FQGNSA. The CDR3 region has the DNA TGTGCCAGCAGCCTAATATGGGAATACCAAGGGGGCTACACCTTC. Translating it yields CASSLIWEYQGGYTF.

This clone turned up a few times. The chain recombines TRBV7-2 with TRBJ1-2, with D unclear. Germline CDR1 reads SGHTA; CDR2 reads FQGNSA. CDR3 length equals 13 residues. V lost 1 base to trimming and J lost 1 base, with 4 bases between them. CDR3 region: CASSLDGNYGYTF. In nucleotides, the CDR3 is TGTGCCAGCAGCTTAGACGGTAACTATGGCTACACCTTC.

The chain uses TRBV9 and TRBJ1-2; 7 positions agree with TRBD1. The CDR3 loop spans 13 amino acids. Germline V lookup: CDR1 SGDLS, CDR2 YYNGEE. V trimming: 4 bases; J trimming: 8 bases; junction bases outside the gene matches: 8. For the CDR3, the DNA is TGTGCCAGCAGCTATACAGGGGAAGGCGGCTACACCTTC. Protein sequence: CASSYTGEGGYTF. Combining the CDR3 with reference TRBV9 and TRBJ1-2 gives the whole variable domain DSGVTQTPKHLITATGQRVTLRCSPRSGDLSVYWYQQSLDQGLQFLIQYYNGEERAKGNILERFSAQQFPDLHSELNLSSLELGDSALYFCASSYTGEGGYTFGSGTRLTVV.

The rearrangement uses TRBV29-1 and TRBJ2-5; the D is unclear. This CDR3 is built from 13 residues. Trimming pared 3 bases from V and 2 bases from J, leaving 10 bases between. Germline values: CDR1 SQVTM, CDR2 ANQGSEA. This chain's CDR3 is CSVDVGRQETQYF. CDR3 sequence (DNA): TGCAGCGTTGATGTGGGCAGACAAGAGACCCAGTACTTC.

The chain joins TRBV7-2 to TRBJ2-4; 9 bases are a match to TRBD2. The CDR3 covers 16 residues. J lost 0 bases, V lost 3 bases, and 3 bases had no gene match. Germline lookup yields CDR1 SGHTA and CDR2 FQGNSA. CDR3 in amino acids: CASSLLAGLAKNIQYF. The CDR3 region has the DNA TGTGCCAGCAGCTTGCTAGCGGGGCTAGCCAAAAACATTCAGTACTTC.

The chain combines TRBV7-2 with TRBJ2-3, with D uncertain. Germline CDR1 and CDR2: SGHTA and FQGNSA. The V gene lost 9 bases and the J gene lost 4 bases, with 14 bases spanning the gap. The CDR3 spans 13 residues. Here the CDR3 reads CASSQKGADTQYF. CDR3 sequence (DNA): TGTGCCAGTTCCCAGAAGGGCGCAGATACGCAGTATTTT. Combining the CDR3 with reference TRBV7-2 and TRBJ2-3 gives the whole variable domain GAGVSQSPSNKVTEKGKDVELRCDPISGHTALYWYRQSLGQGLEFLIYFQGNSAPDKSGLPSDRFSAERTGGSVSTLTIQRTQQEDSAVYLCASSQKGADTQYFGPGTRLTVL.

This clone was seen a handful of times. The chain recombines TRBV7-8 with TRBJ2-5, with a tentative D call TRBD2 (5 bases). Germline lookup yields CDR1 SGHVS and CDR2 FQNEAQ. The CDR3 spans 14 residues. V lost 2 bases, J lost 5 bases, and 12 bases lay in between. The CDR3 DNA reads TGTGCCAGCAGCTTAAATACGGGGATGGAGACCCAGTACTTC. This sequence encodes CASSLNTGMETQYF.

This clone has more than one count but fewer than ten. This specimen includes other DNA sequences encoding the same CDR3. The rearrangement joins TRBV27 to TRBJ2-6; D is perhaps TRBD1 (5 bases). The CDR3 is 15 amino acids. The V end lost 2 bases, the J end lost 0 bases, and 5 bases lay between the germline ends. Germline V CDR1 and CDR2: MNHEY, SMNVEV (reference sequence). The CDR3: CASSLGHSGANVLTF. CDR3 sequence (DNA): TGTGCCAGCAGTTTAGGACACTCTGGGGCCAACGTCCTGACTTTC.

Of note for this clone: Other DNA sequences in the same sample also yield this CDR3. The V call is TRBV18, the J call TRBJ2-5; 9 bases map to TRBD1. The CDR3 length is 14 residues. CDR1 and CDR2 from the germline V gene are KGHSH and LQKENI. The V gene end was trimmed by 3 bases and the J gene end by 1 base; junction bases not matched to a gene: 0. The CDR3 bases are TGTGCCAGCTCACCGACAGGGGGCCAAGAGACCCAGTACTTC. This gives the protein CASSPTGGQETQYF. The entire variable domain, with the rest obtained from reference TRBV18 and TRBJ2-5, is as follows: NAGVMQNPRHLVRRRGQEARLRCSPMKGHSHVYWYRQLPEEGLKFMVYLQKENIIDESGMPKERFSAEFPKEGPSILRIQQVVRGDSAAYFCASSPTGGQETQYFGPGTRLLVL.

This clone was picked up a small number of times. The chain is built from TRBV7-9 and TRBJ2-1; D not resolved. Trimming cost V 5 bases and J 5 bases, with 4 bases left between them. The CDR3 loop spans 11 amino acids. CDR1 and CDR2 from the germline V gene are SEHNR and FQNEAQ (reference sequence). In DNA form, the CDR3 reads TGTGCCAGCAGCCGGGACAATGAGCAGTTCTTC. Translating gives CASSRDNEQFF.

Only a few counts were recorded for this clone. The V call is TRBV9, the J call TRBJ1-6; D is undetermined. Germline lookup yields CDR1 SGDLS and CDR2 YYNGEE. V was trimmed by 2 bases and J by 6 bases, leaving 12 bases between them. This CDR3 region has 15 residues. The CDR3 DNA reads as TGTGCCAGCAGCGTTCTCGGCCAGTCTAATTCACCCCTCCACTTT. Translation: CASSVLGQSNSPLHF.

The V call is TRBV7-2, the J call TRBJ2-7; the match to TRBD1 covers 7 bases. V lost 2 bases to trimming and J lost 6 bases; unmatched junction nucleotides: 4. The CDR3 loop spans 13 amino acids. Germline CDR1 SGHTA, CDR2 FQGNSA. The CDR3 sequence is CASSLKTGFEQYF. DNA of the CDR3: TGTGCCAGCAGCTTAAAGACAGGGTTCGAGCAGTACTTC.

Worth noting for this clone: This may stem from a read error, because a much larger clone lies one nucleotide away. The same CDR3 arises from other DNA sequences in this sample as well. This sequence joins TRBV28 and TRBJ2-6; D remains ambiguous. The CDR3 loop spans 13 amino acids. Germline CDR1 MDHEN, CDR2 SYDVKM. The V gene lost 4 bases and the J gene lost 1 base, with 2 bases spanning the gap. CDR3 in DNA: TGTGCCAGCAGTTATTCTGGGGCCAACGTCCTGACTTTC. Protein sequence: CASSYSGANVLTF.

This chain uses TRBV6-5 with TRBJ1-6; 8 positions match TRBD1. Looked up from germline, CDR1 is MNHEY and CDR2 is SVGAGI. The CDR3 consists of 15 residues. J was trimmed by 8 bases and V by 6 bases; bases with no gene match: 9. The CDR3 DNA is TGTGCCAGCAGCCGGGGACAGGCTCGGGATTCACCCCTCCACTTT. Translated: CASSRGQARDSPLHF.

The J gene is TRBJ2-5, the V gene TRBV5-1, with D unclear. Per the germline V gene, CDR1 is SGHRS and CDR2 is YFSETQ. This CDR3 spans 16 amino acids. The V and J ends lost 0 bases and 5 bases respectively, with 17 bases between them. In DNA form, the CDR3 reads TGCGCCAGCAGCTTGGAGCCGGCTAAGGCAATCGAGACCCAGTACTTC. As protein: CASSLEPAKAIETQYF.